The next 27 T cell receptor beta chains were all read from a single sample in a study of T cell repertoires in cytomegalovirus infection. MiXCR, run by TCRdb on the reads, gives a single entry per CDR3 protein. This table holds 680,000 or so distinct CDR3 sequences, roughly 36% found once. Sequenced input: PBMCs. These receptor sequences come from a human donor in good health (CMV status not recorded). Some clones in this sample may be carry-over from other donors' samples.

This clonotype was counted only a few times. The V and J genes are TRBV4-1 and TRBJ2-7; TRBD1 agrees at 8 bases. CDR1 and CDR2 from the germline V gene are MGHRA and YSYEKL. The CDR3 is 15 amino acids. V lost 0 bases to trimming and J lost 0 bases; unmatched junction nucleotides: 1. This CDR3 reads CASSQETGGSYEQYF. CDR3 in DNA: TGCGCCAGCAGCCAAGAAACAGGGGGCTCCTACGAGCAGTACTTC.

As regards this clonotype: With a much larger clone just one base away, this may be a read error. The chain combines TRBV5-4 with TRBJ2-2, with 7 bases identical to TRBD1. The CDR3 loop spans 14 amino acids. Germline values: CDR1 SGHNT, CDR2 YYREEE (reference sequence). Losses at the gene ends were 3 bases for V and 4 bases for J; bases not matched to a gene: 3. This CDR3 is CASSSGQSTGELFF. The CDR3, as DNA: TGTGCCAGCAGCTCGGGACAGAGCACCGGGGAGCTGTTTTTT.

This chain uses TRBV7-8 with TRBJ2-1, with D unclear. Germline lookup yields CDR1 SGHVS and CDR2 FQNEAQ. CDR3 length equals 16 residues. The V end lost 3 bases, the J end lost 3 bases, and 15 bases lay between the germline ends. CDR3 DNA: TGTGCCAGCAGCTTGACCTCAAGACCAGACTACAATGAGCAGTTCTTC. Protein: CASSLTSRPDYNEQFF.

This clonotype was counted at least ten times. The CDR3 region is CASSYISDTQYF. DNA for the CDR3: TGTGCCAGCAGCTATATATCAGATACGCAGTATTTT. The rearrangement links TRBV7-2 to TRBJ2-3; D ambiguous. The CDR3 contains 12 residues. Trimming cost V 4 bases and J 4 bases, with 6 bases left between them. CDR1 is SGHTA, CDR2 FQGNSA, per germline.

The V and J genes are TRBV20-1 and TRBJ1-4, with D unclear. The germline V gene encodes CDR1 DFQATT and CDR2 SNEGSKA (reference sequence). This CDR3 contains 14 residues. Trimming shortened V by 6 bases and J by 0 bases, and 11 bases separated the two germline ends. CDR3 region: CSAPKSATNEKLFF. Here the CDR3 DNA reads TGCAGTGCCCCAAAGAGTGCAACTAATGAAAAACTGTTTTTT.

The V and J genes are TRBV7-8 and TRBJ2-7, with 9 bases matching TRBD1. Trimming took 7 bases from V and 3 from J; bases not matched to a gene: 7. The CDR3 runs to 14 residues. Per the germline V gene, CDR1 is SGHVS and CDR2 is FQNEAQ. For the CDR3, the DNA is TGTGCCAGCAACCCGGGACAGGGCATCTACGAGCAGTACTTC. Translating gives CASNPGQGIYEQYF. Filled out from reference TRBV7-8 and TRBJ2-7, the complete variable domain reads GAGVSQSPRYKVAKRGQDVALRCDPISGHVSLFWYQQALGQGPEFLTYFQNEAQLDKSGLPSDRFFAERPEGSVSTLKIQRTQQEDSAVYLCASNPGQGIYEQYFGPGTRLTVT.

The chain combines TRBV6-2 or TRBV6-3 with TRBJ2-7; TRBD2 matches 7 bases. The CDR3 has 14 residues. Losses at the gene ends were 4 bases for V and 0 bases for J; bases not matched to a gene: 3. Per germline, CDR1 MNHEY and CDR2 SVGEGT. The CDR3 region has the DNA TGTGCCAGCAGTTCAGCGGGGCCCTCCTACGAGCAGTACTTC. Translated, it gives CASSSAGPSYEQYF.

The V call is TRBV6-5, the J call TRBJ2-3, with a tentative D call TRBD2 (5 bases). Per the germline V gene, CDR1 is MNHEY and CDR2 is SVGAGI. This CDR3 is 15 amino acids long. The V gene lost 5 bases and the J gene lost 0 bases, with 12 bases spanning the gap. The CDR3 bases are TGTGCCAGCAGTCGACAACTAGTAAGCACAGATACGCAGTATTTT. As protein: CASSRQLVSTDTQYF.

The V call is TRBV19, the J call TRBJ1-4; TRBD1 aligns across 11 bases. Unmatched junction bases numbered 15, after V lost 8 bases and J lost 7 bases. This CDR3 region has 17 residues. Germline CDR1 and CDR2: LNHDA and SQIVND (reference sequence). The CDR3, as DNA: TGTGCCAGTCGAAAGCGGACAGGGGGCGTCTGGAGTGAAAAACTGTTTTTT. Protein sequence: CASRKRTGGVWSEKLFF.

The chain recombines TRBV12-3 or TRBV12-4 with TRBJ2-7, with 8 bases that match TRBD1. The J segment lost 2 bases and the V segment lost 7 bases, leaving 10 bases of the junction unmatched. CDR3 size: 15 residues. CDR3 sequence (DNA): TGTGCCAGCAATCCGACAGGGGACAGACCCTACGAGCAGTACTTC. Its translation: CASNPTGDRPYEQYF.

The chain recombines TRBV6-5 with TRBJ1-2; D not certain. V was shortened by 0 bases and J by 0 bases, with 8 bases between the two germline ends. CDR3 length equals 15 residues. Germline CDR1 is MNHEY and CDR2 is SVGAGI. CDR3 DNA: TGTGCCAGCAGTTACTCTCAGTACTCTAACTATGGCTACACCTTC. It yields the protein CASSYSQYSNYGYTF.

This clonotype was seen more than once but under ten times. This rearrangement joins TRBV7-9 to TRBJ1-2; 9 bases match TRBD1. V shed 5 bases, J shed 8 bases, and the junction held 15 bases outside the gene matches. There are 16 residues in the CDR3. Germline values: CDR1 SEHNR, CDR2 FQNEAQ (reference sequence). CDR3 in amino acids: CASSEVPGQGTPGYTF. The CDR3 DNA follows: TGTGCCAGCAGCGAGGTACCGGGACAGGGCACTCCAGGCTACACCTTC.

This clonotype was detected a few times. This chain uses TRBV28 with TRBJ2-5; 9 bases map to TRBD1. Germline CDR1 MDHEN, CDR2 SYDVKM. The CDR3 consists of 15 residues. V was pared by 4 bases and J by 4 bases, with 7 bases of the junction left unmatched. CDR3 in amino acids: CASSSRNRGPETQYF. The CDR3 DNA follows: TGTGCCAGCAGTTCCCGTAACAGGGGGCCAGAGACCCAGTACTTC.

The CDR3 bases are TGTGCCACCAGCAGAGATCGGAGGAGTCAAGAGACCCAGTACTTC. Translated, it gives CATSRDRRSQETQYF. The chain uses TRBV15 and TRBJ2-5; tentative D call: TRBD2 (5 bases). Germline V lookup: CDR1 LNHNV, CDR2 YYDKDF (reference sequence). V lost 0 bases to trimming and J lost 2 bases, with 10 bases between them. The CDR3 is made up of 15 amino acids.

CDR3 nucleotide sequence: TGCGCCAGCACTGCGGTTCAGGCCGAGACCCAGTACTTC. It is translated as CASTAVQAETQYF. J is TRBJ2-5 and V is TRBV5-1; D remains ambiguous. V shed 6 bases and J shed 5 bases, with 14 bases lying between them. The CDR3 spans 13 residues. CDR1 and CDR2 from the germline V gene are SGHRS and YFSETQ.

This sequence joins TRBV7-6 and TRBJ1-1; no clear D. Trimming removed 0 bases from V and 13 bases from J, with 15 bases in between. Germline-derived CDR1 and CDR2 are SGHVS and FNYEAQ. CDR3 length: 13 amino acids. CDR3 protein: CASSLAQRGEYFF. The CDR3 region has the DNA TGTGCCAGCAGCTTAGCGCAAAGAGGTGAATATTTCTTT.

V usage is TRBV20-1 and J usage is TRBJ2-1, with 9 bases matching TRBD1. Germline V gives CDR1 DFQATT, CDR2 SNEGSKA (reference sequence). After removal of 1 base from V and 2 bases from J, the junction contained 6 bases not matched to a gene. The CDR3 is made up of 16 amino acids. The CDR3 DNA follows: TGCAGTGCTAGAGGGGGCGGGACAGGGCCCTACAATGAGCAGTTCTTC. Translation gives CSARGGGTGPYNEQFF.

The chain carries TRBV28 and TRBJ1-5, with D possibly TRBD1 on 6 matching bases. CDR1 and CDR2 (germline): MDHEN, SYDVKM. CDR3 size: 15 residues. Trimming left V 7 bases short and J 6 bases short, with 19 bases between. The DNA for the CDR3 is TGTGCCAGCACCCTACAGGGACGGGGTGGTCAGCCCCAGCATTTT. This gives the protein CASTLQGRGGQPQHF.

The chain employs TRBV7-3 and TRBJ1-2; maybe TRBD1 (5 bases). The CDR3 runs to 14 residues. Germline-derived CDR1 and CDR2 are SGHTA and FQGTGA. V lost 2 bases, J lost 6 bases, and 13 bases lay in between. This CDR3 is CASSLGGGEDGYTF. The CDR3 bases are TGTGCCAGCAGCTTAGGGGGGGGTGAGGATGGCTACACCTTC.

The chain is built from TRBV9 and TRBJ1-1, with D perhaps TRBD1 (6 bases). Deletions cut 6 bases from V and 0 bases from J, with 15 bases between. This CDR3 is 15 amino acids long. Germline V gene lookup returns CDR1 SGDLS and CDR2 YYNGEE. The chain's CDR3 is CASIPWDTMNTEAFF. The CDR3 nucleotides read TGTGCCAGCATCCCGTGGGACACGATGAACACTGAAGCTTTCTTT.

This clonotype was seen more than once but under ten times. The V call is TRBV4-1, the J call TRBJ1-2, with no clear D. The V end was cut by 0 bases, the J end by 3 bases, with 8 bases between. The CDR3 totals 14 residues. The V gene's germline CDR1 is MGHRA and CDR2 YSYEKL. Here the CDR3 reads CASSQESRDYGYTF. The DNA for the CDR3 is TGCGCCAGCAGCCAAGAGTCGAGGGACTATGGCTACACCTTC.

This clonotype was counted only a few times. The chain links TRBV28 to TRBJ2-7; no clear D gene. V was trimmed by 2 bases and J by 0 bases, leaving 11 bases between them. The CDR3 spans 15 residues. Germline CDR1 and CDR2: MDHEN and SYDVKM. CDR3 loop: CASSLADLSSYEQYF. CDR3 nucleotide sequence: TGTGCCAGCAGTTTAGCGGATTTGAGCTCCTACGAGCAGTACTTC.

V is TRBV20-1 and J is TRBJ1-1; tentatively, D is TRBD1 (6 bases). Germline CDR1 and CDR2: DFQATT and SNEGSKA (reference sequence). V lost 3 bases and J 4 bases, leaving 15 bases between the germline ends. The CDR3 has 14 residues. The CDR3 reads CSASDWGAVTEAFF. The CDR3 DNA follows: TGCAGTGCTAGCGATTGGGGGGCTGTCACTGAAGCTTTCTTT.

This clonotype was detected a few times. The CDR3 nucleotides are TGTGCCAGCAGCCAGGGCGGACAGGCCCTCCCCTACGAGCAGTACTTC. This codes for CASSQGGQALPYEQYF. The chain uses TRBV5-4 and TRBJ2-7, with 7 bases lining up with TRBD1. This CDR3 spans 16 amino acids. Trimming removed 4 bases from V and 2 bases from J; junction bases left unmatched: 12. The germline CDR1 and CDR2 sequences are SGHNT and YYREEE (reference sequence).

The gene calls are TRBV28 and TRBJ1-5; TRBD1 might be the D (6 bases). The CDR3 spans 15 residues. Germline V CDR1 and CDR2: MDHEN, SYDVKM. V gave up 7 bases and J gave up 1 base, with 14 bases separating them. DNA for the CDR3: TGTGCCAGCACCGTCGGGGGGGCGAGCAATCAGCCCCAGCATTTT. Protein product: CASTVGGASNQPQHF.

The sample holds one count of this clonotype. The chain combines TRBV11-2 with TRBJ2-7; perhaps TRBD2 as D (5 bases). The germline gives CDR1 SGHAT, CDR2 FQNNGV. V was clipped by 1 base and J by 0 bases, with 22 bases between them. This CDR3 has 19 amino acids. The CDR3, as DNA: TGTGCCAGCAGCTTAGGTCGGGTCGCCGTTTCGGGGAGCTCCTACGAGCAGTACTTC. This sequence encodes CASSLGRVAVSGSSYEQYF.

This clonotype was found once. A single base separates this from a much larger clone, so it may be a read error. Written as DNA, the CDR3 is TGTTCCAGCAGCTTAGACCAGCGGGCCTACAATGAGCAGTTCTTC. This codes for CSSSLDQRAYNEQFF. This rearrangement joins TRBV7-9 to TRBJ2-1, with TRBD2 as a possible D gene (6 bases). This CDR3 spans 15 amino acids. Germline V gene sequence: CDR1 SEHNR, CDR2 FQNEAQ (reference sequence).